Listed here are 29 T cell receptor beta chains from one sample, sequenced in a study of a mutant IDH1 vaccine in newly diagnosed glioma. Method: immunoSEQ multiplex PCR; TCRdb's copy keeps in-frame clones and lacks some. The sample shows tens of thousands of clones, roughly four fifths of them seen only once. Time point noted: week 47, end of study. Topical imiquimod accompanied each vaccine dose, which consisted of 300 ug of mutant IDH1 20-mer peptide. Which antigens these TCRs recognize remains unknown. Source: PBMCs, taken from a glioma patient whose treatment included an IDH1 peptide vaccine. These receptors were obtained from a man in his forties or fifties with glioma.

V is TRBV5-6 and J is TRBJ1-5; the D gene is possibly TRBD1 (5 bases). V lost 5 bases, J lost 7 bases, and 13 bases lay in between. Per germline, CDR1 SGHDT and CDR2 YYEEEE. The CDR3 is 13 amino acids. CDR3 sequence reads: CASSSGLRQPQHF. The CDR3 DNA follows: TGTGCCAGCAGTTCAGGGCTCCGGCAGCCCCAGCATTTT.

The rearrangement uses TRBV13 and TRBJ1-1, with D perhaps matching TRBD1 (6 bases). The CDR3 totals 12 residues. Trimming removed 6 bases at V and 11 bases at J, with 16 bases between. In germline, CDR1 is PRHDT, CDR2 FYEKMQ (reference sequence). CDR3 region: CASSQVGQVAFF. Written as DNA, the CDR3 is TGTGCCAGCAGTCAGGTGGGACAAGTGGCTTTCTTT.

The V gene is TRBV4-2, the J gene TRBJ2-3, with TRBD1 matching over 9 bases. The CDR3 extends over 18 amino acids. The V segment lost 4 bases and the J segment 2 bases; nucleotides outside the gene matches: 13. Germline V gene lookup returns CDR1 LGHNA and CDR2 YNFKEQ. In DNA form, the CDR3 reads TGTGCCAGCAGCCGGGACAGGGCGCGGGGACCAACCACAGATACGCAGTATTTT. Translated: CASSRDRARGPTTDTQYF.

V and J are TRBV4-2 and TRBJ2-1; TRBD2 matches at 7 bases. The germline V gene has CDR1 LGHNA and CDR2 YNFKEQ. After removal of 0 bases from V and 0 bases from J, the junction contained 20 bases not matched to a gene. CDR3 length: 22 residues. CDR3 coding DNA: TGTGCCAGCAGCCAAGAACATATGGAACCTAGCGGAAGGAATAGCTCCTACAATGAGCAGTTCTTC. It specifies CASSQEHMEPSGRNSSYNEQFF.

The gene calls are TRBV13 and TRBJ2-1; D not certain. Looked up from germline, CDR1 is PRHDT and CDR2 is FYEKMQ (reference sequence). V was clipped by 2 bases and J by 9 bases, with 20 bases between them. There are 16 residues in the CDR3. The CDR3 sequence is CASSLMGMSGEVEQFF. The CDR3 nucleotides read TGTGCCAGCAGCTTAATGGGGATGTCGGGCGAAGTTGAGCAGTTCTTC.

The rearrangement links TRBV4-3 to TRBJ1-2; D is undetermined. The CDR3 extends over 14 amino acids. Per the germline V gene, CDR1 is LGHNA and CDR2 is YSLEER. With 1 base removed from V and 4 bases from J, the gap between germline ends came to 10 bases. This CDR3 is CASSQVGGPYGYTF. CDR3 nucleotides: TGCGCCAGCAGCCAAGTAGGAGGGCCCTATGGCTACACCTTC.

The J gene is TRBJ2-3, the V gene TRBV5-6; D not certain. The V gene lost 4 bases and the J gene lost 0 bases, with 12 bases spanning the gap. CDR3 length: 15 residues. The germline V gene has CDR1 SGHDT and CDR2 YYEEEE. Here the CDR3 DNA reads TGTGCCAGCAGCCAAAACCCCCATAGCACAGATACGCAGTATTTT. Amino acid sequence: CASSQNPHSTDTQYF. Using reference TRBV5-6 and TRBJ2-3 for the parts outside the CDR3, the full variable domain is DAGVTQSPTHLIKTRGQQVTLRCSPKSGHDTVSWYQQALGQGPQFIFQYYEEEERQRGNFPDRFSGHQFPNYSSELNVNALLLGDSALYLCASSQNPHSTDTQYFGPGTRLTVL.

The chain recombines TRBV6-5 with TRBJ1-2, with 10 nucleotides matching TRBD1. Germline V gives CDR1 MNHEY, CDR2 SVGAGI. This CDR3 comprises 13 residues. Unmatched junction bases numbered 6, after V lost 4 bases and J lost 10 bases. CDR3 loop: CASSSGTGVYYTF. CDR3 sequence (DNA): TGTGCCAGCAGTTCCGGGACAGGGGTTTACTACACCTTC.

In its sample, this clone ranks as medium-sized (0.01 to 0.1%). V usage is TRBV27 and J usage is TRBJ2-1; 8 bases match TRBD2. Trimming at V came to 5 bases and at J to 15 bases, leaving 15 bases not matched to a gene. Germline CDR1 MNHEY, CDR2 SMNVEV (reference sequence). This CDR3 region has 14 residues. The CDR3 here is CASSPNSGIHPGFF. In DNA, the CDR3 is TGTGCCAGCAGTCCAAATAGCGGGATCCACCCTGGGTTCTTC.

This clone was detected only once. The chain uses TRBV19 and TRBJ1-1, with a weak D call TRBD1 (5 bases). The CDR3 extends over 16 amino acids. V lost 4 bases and J 1 base, leaving 16 bases between the germline ends. Germline lookup yields CDR1 LNHDA and CDR2 SQIVND (reference sequence). The CDR3 nucleotides are TGTGCCAGTAGTAACGCCACAGGACGGTCGAACACTGAAGCTTTCTTT. This encodes CASSNATGRSNTEAFF. Filled out from reference TRBV19 and TRBJ1-1, the complete variable domain reads DGGITQSPKYLFRKEGQNVTLSCEQNLNHDAMYWYRQDPGQGLRLIYYSQIVNDFQKGDIAEGYSVSREKKESFPLTVTSAQKNPTAFYLCASSNATGRSNTEAFFGQGTRLTVV.

This clone has just a few counts. The CDR3 sequence: CASSQGQDNQPQHF. CDR3 in DNA: TGTGCCAGCTCACAGGGACAGGACAATCAGCCCCAGCATTTT. V is TRBV18 and J is TRBJ1-5, with TRBD1 identical over 8 bases. J was trimmed by 3 bases and V by 4 bases; bases with no gene match: 2. The CDR3 has 14 residues. The germline V gene has CDR1 KGHSH and CDR2 LQKENI.

The chain has TRBV7-8 and TRBJ1-6; 8 nucleotides align to TRBD1. The CDR3 is 14 residues long. Germline CDR1 and CDR2: SGHVS and FQNEAQ. With V trimmed by 5 bases and J by 7 bases, 4 bases remained unmatched. Here the CDR3 DNA reads TGTGCCAGCAGCCTCGACAGGGGAAATTCACCCCTCCACTTT. Translation: CASSLDRGNSPLHF.

The chain has TRBV29-1 and TRBJ2-5, with TRBD1 as a possible D gene (6 bases). From germline, CDR1 is SQVTM and CDR2 ANQGSEA. Trimming cost V 2 bases and J 4 bases, with 20 bases left between them. The CDR3 is 16 residues long. The CDR3 region is CSVESSGARVGETQYF. CDR3 nucleotides: TGCAGCGTTGAAAGTTCAGGGGCGCGGGTGGGAGAGACCCAGTACTTC. Looking up the rest from reference TRBV29-1 and TRBJ2-5 gives the full variable domain: SAVISQKPSRDICQRGTSLTIQCQVDSQVTMMFWYRQQPGQSLTLIATANQGSEATYESGFVIDKFPISRPNLTFSTLTVSNMSPEDSSIYLCSVESSGARVGETQYFGPGTRLLVL.

This clone occurred a few times. V is TRBV5-1 and J is TRBJ2-1, with D perhaps TRBD2 (6 bases). CDR3 length: 14 amino acids. The V end lost 4 bases, the J end lost 0 bases, and 8 bases lay between the germline ends. Germline loops: CDR1 SGHRS, CDR2 YFSETQ. CDR3 sequence (DNA): TGCGCCAGCAGCGGGGGGAACTCCTACAATGAGCAGTTCTTC. This translates into CASSGGNSYNEQFF.

CDR3 coding DNA: TGTGCCAGCAGCGCCGAACTGGGTAGCACAGATACGCAGTATTTT. Translating it yields CASSAELGSTDTQYF. This rearrangement joins TRBV9 to TRBJ2-3; D is ambiguous. The CDR3 totals 15 residues. Looked up from germline, CDR1 is SGDLS and CDR2 is YYNGEE. Trimming removed 3 bases at V and 0 bases at J, with 11 bases between. Complete variable domain (other parts from reference TRBV9 and TRBJ2-3): DSGVTQTPKHLITATGQRVTLRCSPRSGDLSVYWYQQSLDQGLQFLIQYYNGEERAKGNILERFSAQQFPDLHSELNLSSLELGDSALYFCASSAELGSTDTQYFGPGTRLTVL.

The V gene is TRBV18, the J gene TRBJ2-7; no clear D gene. The CDR3 is made up of 13 amino acids. Trimming removed 3 bases at V and 4 bases at J, with 10 bases between. Per the germline V gene, CDR1 is KGHSH and CDR2 is LQKENI. The CDR3 sequence is CASSPLEAYEQYF. In DNA form, the CDR3 reads TGTGCCAGCTCACCTCTTGAAGCTTACGAGCAGTACTTC.

The chain recombines TRBV6-6 with TRBJ1-5; perhaps TRBD1 as D (5 bases). This CDR3 spans 14 amino acids. V shed 6 bases and J shed 5 bases, with 14 bases lying between them. Germline CDR1 reads MNHNY; CDR2 reads SVGAGI (reference sequence). This CDR3 reads CASRWGRGDQPQHF. The CDR3, as DNA: TGTGCCAGCAGGTGGGGCCGGGGAGATCAGCCCCAGCATTTT.

The V gene is TRBV5-1, the J gene TRBJ1-2, with a weak D call TRBD1 (5 bases). Germline lookup yields CDR1 SGHRS and CDR2 YFSETQ. The CDR3 is made up of 14 amino acids. V lost 0 bases, J lost 7 bases, and 13 bases lay in between. CDR3 sequence reads: CASSLVSGRGGYTF. The CDR3 DNA reads TGCGCCAGCAGCTTGGTTTCAGGGAGAGGTGGCTACACCTTC.

The genes are TRBV6-6 and TRBJ1-6; D might be TRBD1 (6 bases). The CDR3 runs to 14 residues. V gave up 6 bases and J gave up 7 bases, with 13 bases separating them. The germline V gene has CDR1 MNHNY and CDR2 SVGAGI (reference sequence). CDR3 sequence (DNA): TGTGCCAGCAGAGTCTCGGGGGGCAATTCACCCCTCCACTTT. Protein: CASRVSGGNSPLHF.

This rearrangement joins TRBV18 to TRBJ1-3; no firm D call. The germline V gene encodes CDR1 KGHSH and CDR2 LQKENI. V lost 4 bases and J 0 bases, leaving 13 bases between the germline ends. The CDR3 loop spans 16 amino acids. CDR3 in DNA: TGTGCCAGCTCACATGGGATAGGGTACTCTGGAAACACCATATATTTT. This sequence encodes CASSHGIGYSGNTIYF.

This chain uses TRBV5-4 with TRBJ2-7; tentatively, D is TRBD1 or TRBD2 (5 bases each). Per germline, CDR1 SGHNT and CDR2 YYREEE (reference sequence). V lost 3 bases and J 2 bases, leaving 9 bases between the germline ends. The CDR3 length is 13 residues. This chain's CDR3 is CASSSGTPYEQYF. Here the CDR3 DNA reads TGTGCCAGCAGCTCCGGGACGCCCTACGAGCAGTACTTC.

Written as DNA, the CDR3 is TGTGCCAGCAGCCCCCAAAGGGGACGACAGCCCCAGCATTTT. This codes for CASSPQRGRQPQHF. This chain joins TRBV27 and TRBJ1-5; a weak D match, TRBD1 (5 bases). The CDR3 extends over 14 amino acids. V lost 6 bases to trimming and J lost 7 bases, with 16 bases between them. The germline CDR1 and CDR2 sequences are MNHEY and SMNVEV (reference sequence).

This chain joins TRBV18 and TRBJ2-3, with TRBD2 identical over 11 bases. CDR3 size: 15 residues. The J segment lost 6 bases and the V segment lost 2 bases, leaving 4 bases of the junction unmatched. Germline V gene data show CDR1 as KGHSH and CDR2 as LQKENI. For the CDR3, the DNA is TGTGCCAGCTCACCAGTGACTAGCGGGACGGATACGCAGTATTTT. This codes for CASSPVTSGTDTQYF.

V and J are TRBV25-1 and TRBJ1-1, with 11 bases lining up with TRBD1. In germline, CDR1 is MGHDK, CDR2 SYGVNS. Losses at the gene ends were 3 bases for V and 4 bases for J; bases not matched to a gene: 4. This CDR3 has 15 amino acids. The CDR3 is CASSDGDRGGTEAFF. As DNA, the CDR3 is TGTGCCAGCAGTGACGGGGACAGGGGGGGCACTGAAGCTTTCTTT.

CDR3 DNA sequence: TGTGCCAGCATCTTACTAGGACCTCAAGAGACCCAGTACTTC. It yields the protein CASILLGPQETQYF. V usage is TRBV21-1 and J usage is TRBJ2-5; the tabulated D call, TRBD2, remains unverified against the DNA. TRBV21-1 is a documented pseudogene. The CDR3 spans 14 residues.

This clone was picked up one time. The chain carries TRBV6-5 and TRBJ2-2, with no clear D. The CDR3 runs 12 residues. From germline, CDR1 is MNHEY and CDR2 SVGAGI. V dropped 8 bases and J dropped 1 base, with 5 bases sitting between them. This CDR3 is CASSVNTGELFF. CDR3 in DNA: TGTGCCAGCTCCGTGAACACCGGGGAGCTGTTTTTT.

This rearrangement joins TRBV5-6 to TRBJ1-2, with TRBD1 matching 8 bases. Per the germline V gene, CDR1 is SGHDT and CDR2 is YYEEEE. The trim removed 0 bases at V and 0 bases at J, leaving 1 base unmatched. The CDR3 consists of 15 residues. The CDR3 bases are TGTGCCAGCAGCTTGGGGGACAGGCCTAACTATGGCTACACCTTC. It specifies CASSLGDRPNYGYTF.

The CDR3 sequence is CASSFDGETYNEQFF. DNA of the CDR3: TGTGCCAGCAGCTTTGACGGAGAGACGTACAATGAGCAGTTCTTC. The chain couples TRBV5-4 to TRBJ2-1; D not resolved. Germline CDR1 reads SGHNT; CDR2 reads YYREEE (reference sequence). V shed 2 bases and J shed 4 bases, with 13 bases lying between them. CDR3 length equals 15 residues. The whole variable domain, remainder taken from reference TRBV5-4 and TRBJ2-1, is ETGVTQSPTHLIKTRGQQVTLRCSSQSGHNTVSWYQQALGQGPQFIFQYYREEENGRGNFPPRFSGLQFPNYSSELNVNALELDDSALYLCASSFDGETYNEQFFGPGTRLTVL.

This clone appeared once. The rearrangement links TRBV6-5 to TRBJ1-2; no clear D gene. Trimming removed 2 bases from V and 0 bases from J, with 10 bases in between. Germline CDR1 reads MNHEY; CDR2 reads SVGAGI. The CDR3 has 15 amino acids. The CDR3 protein is CASSYGQETNYGYTF. The CDR3 DNA sequence: TGTGCCAGCAGTTACGGCCAGGAAACTAACTATGGCTACACCTTC.